Listed below are T cell receptor beta chains from one sample, sequenced in a study of T cell repertoires in cytomegalovirus infection. No antigen has been assigned to these receptors. TCRdb reprocessed the reads with MiXCR, giving one entry per CDR3 protein. This repertoire shows approximately 910,000 distinct CDR3 sequences, approximately 33% found once; its top ten account for about an eighth. The source material was cultured CD8+ T cells from PBMCs, sampled from culture after CMV antigen stimulation. All receptors derive from a human donor in good health (CMV status not recorded). Some clones in this sample may be carry-over from other donors' samples. The CDR3 runs from the conserved cysteine through the conserved F or W. Clone size is shown for a subset of rows, as once, few, many or a class of expanded clone.

V	size	CDR3
TRBV20-1	NA	CSASGGTLPHEQYF
TRBV5-3	NA	CASSLRLNQPQHF
TRBV6-2/TRBV6-3	few	CASSLTGGFIYNEQFF
TRBV12-3/TRBV12-4	many	CASSRQGFEDGYTF
TRBV12-5	NA	CASGFLGNEQFF
TRBV12-5	many	CASGSPSSQYTEAFF
TRBV6-6	many	CASSRDRGYNEQFF
TRBV6-1	NA	CASSAGGGSPLETQYF
TRBV4-3	few	CASSPHSGVRYNEQFF
TRBV27	NA	CASSPQLDNSPLHF
TRBV7-9	few	CASSHPTARGYEQYF
TRBV3-1	few	CASSPRGSHVGAFF
TRBV27	few	CASSWTGSEKLFF
TRBV15	NA	CATSREGADQPQHF
TRBV5-1	few	CASSLAPGRYEQYF
TRBV7-9	many	CASSLVGLDQPQHF
TRBV7-9	NA	CASSLAGGDAFF
TRBV7-9	few	CASSPASGTDTQYF
TRBV6-1	few	CASRDISGTGKKFSISYEQYF
TRBV7-8	NA	CASSLRSGQGPYEQYF
TRBV6-1	few	CASSEASWTAAEAFF
TRBV4-2	few	CASSQSIWTSGEETQYF
TRBV15	few	CATSGRDGNTGELFF
TRBV19	NA	CASSIWTGENEQFF
TRBV6-1	many	CASSDLLGTAYGYTF
TRBV2	NA	CASSAQDRGIGSGNTIYF
TRBV9	NA	CASSEDREVDEQFF
TRBV2	few	CASRILAGPTGGELFF
TRBV28	few	CASSQKGVRRSGYTF
TRBV6-2/TRBV6-3	NA	CASNQGNLEAFF
TRBV29-1	NA	CSATGEYGYTF
TRBV7-8	NA	CASSSYSEQFF
TRBV7-2	NA	CASSLSWRGVNTGELFF
TRBV3-1	NA	CASSPREGRGGDTQYF
TRBV27	NA	CASSPSSGEMNTEAFF